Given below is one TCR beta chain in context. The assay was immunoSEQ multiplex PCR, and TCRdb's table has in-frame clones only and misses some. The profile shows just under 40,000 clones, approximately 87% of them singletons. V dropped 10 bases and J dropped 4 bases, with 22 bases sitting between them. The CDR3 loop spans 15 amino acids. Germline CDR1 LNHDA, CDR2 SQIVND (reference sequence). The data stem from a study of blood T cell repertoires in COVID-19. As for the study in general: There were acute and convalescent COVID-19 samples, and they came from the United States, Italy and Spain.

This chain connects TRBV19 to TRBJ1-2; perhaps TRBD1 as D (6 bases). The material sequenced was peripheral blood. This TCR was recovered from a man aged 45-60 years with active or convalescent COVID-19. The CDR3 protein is CATTGGSRTLYGYTF. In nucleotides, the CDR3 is TGTGCCACAACGGGGGGCAGCCGGACCCTCTATGGCTACACCTTC.